The source of this T cell receptor (beta chain) is a study of blood T cell repertoires in COVID-19. Study-level information: Sources were T cells, B-cell-depleted T cells, or PBMCs; the material itself was cDNA or gDNA.

CDR1 MNHEY and CDR2 SMNVEV come from the germline V gene (reference sequence). This CDR3 contains 12 residues. Trimming pared 6 bases from V and 3 bases from J, leaving 8 bases between. Produced via immunoSEQ multiplex PCR; TCRdb's table is partial and in-frame only. The sample includes some 130,000 clones, approximately 84% of them seen just once. This TCR came from an elderly woman with acute or convalescent COVID-19. The chain is built from TRBV27 and TRBJ1-2; D possibly corresponds to TRBD1 (6 bases). Sequenced material: peripheral blood. The CDR3 DNA reads as TGTGCCAGCAGGACAGGCCACTATGGCTACACCTTC. The encoded protein is CASRTGHYGYTF.